This TCR beta chain emerged from a study of OX40 agonist ivuxolimab in advanced cancers. Individuals having autoimmune disease history or systemic immunosuppression were not enrolled. This table comes from immunoSEQ multiplex PCR, and its TCRdb copy is limited to in-frame clones, with some not included. Of around 76,000 clones listed, 86% are singletons. CDR1 MNHNS and CDR2 SASEGT come from the germline V gene. This CDR3 is built from 13 residues. Trimming took 10 bases from V and 7 from J; bases not matched to a gene: 10. The V gene is TRBV6-1, the J gene TRBJ1-5; 7 bases match TRBD1. This material consisted of CD4+ or CD8+ T cells sorted from blood, taken in a trial of the OX40 agonist ivuxolimab. The clonotype comes from an adult with an advanced solid tumor such as melanoma, head and neck, liver or kidney cancer. The CDR3 nucleotides are TGTGCCACTCGAGGGGGCGCGGGACAGCCCCAGCATTTT. Protein sequence: CATRGGAGQPQHF.